These 23 T cell receptor beta chains originate from one sample sequenced in a study of blood T cell repertoires in COVID-19. TCRdb's table, derived via immunoSEQ multiplex PCR, lists solely in-frame clones and lacks some. This sample has thousands of clones; more than 85% occur once, and the top ten carry 4% to 5%. The material sequenced was peripheral blood. These receptors all stem from a woman between 45 and 65 years old with active COVID-19.

The chain recombines TRBV19 with TRBJ1-1; D possibly corresponds to TRBD1 (5 bases). The germline gives CDR1 LNHDA, CDR2 SQIVND (reference sequence). V lost 3 bases, J lost 0 bases, and 11 bases lay in between. The CDR3 extends over 15 amino acids. The DNA of the CDR3 is TGTGCCAGTAGTATCTCGGGCAGGGTGAACACTGAAGCTTTCTTT. This codes for CASSISGRVNTEAFF.

This sequence joins TRBV5-4 and TRBJ1-2; 10 positions agree with TRBD1. Germline V gene sequence: CDR1 SGHNT, CDR2 YYREEE (reference sequence). After removal of 4 bases from V and 5 bases from J, the junction contained 11 bases not matched to a gene. The CDR3 loop spans 16 amino acids. This CDR3 is CASSPRTGGLWYGYTF. In nucleotides, the CDR3 is TGTGCCAGCAGCCCTCGGACAGGGGGGCTGTGGTATGGCTACACCTTC.

Only one count was recorded for this clone. The chain combines TRBV29-1 with TRBJ1-2; no firm D call. From germline, CDR1 is SQVTM and CDR2 ANQGSEA. Deletions cut 3 bases from V and 6 bases from J, with 8 bases between. The CDR3 spans 11 residues. The CDR3 spells CSVDTPDGYTF. Here the CDR3 DNA reads TGCAGCGTTGATACTCCGGATGGCTACACCTTC.

This chain connects TRBV24-1 to TRBJ1-1; TRBD1 aligns across 7 bases. The CDR3 runs to 14 residues. The V segment lost 7 bases and the J segment 2 bases; nucleotides outside the gene matches: 6. Germline-derived CDR1 and CDR2 are KGHDR and SFDVKD. The CDR3 loop reads CATSPGTANTEAFF. The CDR3, as DNA: TGTGCCACCAGCCCCGGGACAGCCAACACTGAAGCTTTCTTT.

This clone was seen just once. In nucleotides, the CDR3 is TGTGCCAGTAGTCTTGGGACAGGGGTCTCCTACGAGCAGTACTTC. Its protein product is CASSLGTGVSYEQYF. The chain couples TRBV19 to TRBJ2-7, with 10 positions matching TRBD1. V shed 5 bases and J 0 bases; nucleotides not matched to a gene: 4. CDR1 is LNHDA, CDR2 SQIVND, per germline (reference sequence). The CDR3 is 15 residues long.

This chain links TRBV9 with TRBJ1-2, with D possibly matching TRBD1 (5 bases). Trimming shortened V by 4 bases and J by 2 bases, and 9 bases separated the two germline ends. This CDR3 comprises 13 residues. Germline V gene lookup returns CDR1 SGDLS and CDR2 YYNGEE. The CDR3 reads CASSPRQNYGYTF. CDR3 DNA: TGTGCCAGCAGCCCCCGACAGAACTATGGCTACACCTTC.

This rearrangement joins TRBV19 to TRBJ2-6; 11 positions match TRBD1. The CDR3 totals 20 residues. Trimming took 6 bases from V and 1 from J; bases not matched to a gene: 14. Germline CDR1 and CDR2: LNHDA and SQIVND (reference sequence). CDR3: CASSREDRGHPLSGANVLTF. DNA for the CDR3: TGTGCCAGTAGCCGGGAGGACAGGGGGCATCCTCTTTCTGGGGCCAACGTCCTGACTTTC.

In this sample, this clone turned up once. The J gene is TRBJ2-1, the V gene TRBV7-3; unclear D gene. In germline, CDR1 is SGHTA, CDR2 FQGTGA. The V end lost 2 bases, the J end lost 0 bases, and 8 bases lay between the germline ends. The CDR3 is made up of 15 amino acids. Written as DNA, the CDR3 is TGTGCCAGCAGCTTAGGGCCAAGCTCCTACAATGAGCAGTTCTTC. Encoded protein: CASSLGPSSYNEQFF.

This rearrangement joins TRBV30 to TRBJ1-2; possible D gene TRBD1, 5 bases. The CDR3 totals 14 residues. Germline CDR1 reads GTSNPN; CDR2 reads SVGIG (reference sequence). Deletions cut 2 bases from V and 3 bases from J, with 13 bases between. CDR3 bases: TGTGCCTGGAGTAGGACATCGGGTCACTATGGCTACACCTTC. It encodes CAWSRTSGHYGYTF.

The chain employs TRBV28 and TRBJ2-7; 9 bases agree with TRBD1. From germline, CDR1 is MDHEN and CDR2 SYDVKM. V shed 4 bases, J shed 6 bases, and the junction held 7 bases outside the gene matches. The CDR3 consists of 14 residues. The CDR3 is CASSYPGTGSEQYF. The CDR3 DNA reads TGTGCCAGCAGTTACCCCGGGACAGGGTCCGAGCAGTACTTC. The variable domain in full, with the rest retrieved from reference TRBV28 and TRBJ2-7, is DVKVTQSSRYLVKRTGEKVFLECVQDMDHENMFWYRQDPGLGLRLIYFSYDVKMKEKGDIPEGYSVSREKKERFSLILESASTNQTSMYLCASSYPGTGSEQYFGPGTRLTVT.

This clone was counted only a few times. The same CDR3 can be traced to other DNA sequences in this sample. The chain's CDR3 is CASSLAGGSYEQYF. DNA of the CDR3: TGTGCCAGCAGCTTAGCGGGGGGCTCCTACGAGCAGTACTTC. The V call is TRBV11-2, the J call TRBJ2-7; 7 bases are shared with TRBD2. The length of the CDR3 is 14 residues. Germline values: CDR1 SGHAT, CDR2 FQNNGV. Germline trimming cut 1 base from V and 0 bases from J; bases unmatched to any gene: 0.

This chain links TRBV6-6 with TRBJ2-1; TRBD1 might be the D (6 bases). The CDR3 length is 14 residues. Trimming removed 8 bases at V and 5 bases at J, with 16 bases between. The germline V gene encodes CDR1 MNHNY and CDR2 SVGAGI (reference sequence). The CDR3 DNA reads TGTGCCAGCGGTTCCGGGACAAGAGACAATGAGCAGTTCTTC. It yields the protein CASGSGTRDNEQFF.

The chain has TRBV4-2 and TRBJ1-3; the D is unclear. The V end lost 3 bases, the J end lost 0 bases, and 6 bases lay between the germline ends. This CDR3 has 14 amino acids. The germline gives CDR1 LGHNA, CDR2 YNFKEQ. In DNA form, the CDR3 reads TGTGCCAGCAGCCACGAGAACTCTGGAAACACCATATATTTT. This sequence encodes CASSHENSGNTIYF.

The gene calls are TRBV12-5 and TRBJ1-1; no definite D call. The V end lost 5 bases, the J end lost 4 bases, and 11 bases lay between the germline ends. Germline values: CDR1 LGHNT, CDR2 FRNRAP. This CDR3 comprises 13 residues. Here the CDR3 DNA reads TGTGCTAGTGGTCTCTCACCAGGCACTGAAGCTTTCTTT. Protein: CASGLSPGTEAFF. Full variable domain (remainder filled in from reference TRBV12-5 and TRBJ1-1): DARVTQTPRHKVTEMGQEVTMRCQPILGHNTVFWYRQTMMQGLELLAYFRNRAPLDDSGMPKDRFSAEMPDATLATLKIQPSEPRDSAVYFCASGLSPGTEAFFGQGTRLTVV.

The rearrangement uses TRBV29-1 and TRBJ2-6, with D perhaps matching TRBD1 (5 bases). Trimming pared 7 bases from V and 0 bases from J, leaving 7 bases between. This CDR3 comprises 13 residues. Germline V gene data show CDR1 as SQVTM and CDR2 as ANQGSEA. CDR3 DNA: TGCAGCGGCAGGGACTCTGGGGCCAACGTCCTGACTTTC. Its translation: CSGRDSGANVLTF.

The chain has TRBV7-3 and TRBJ2-1; the D gene is possibly TRBD2 (6 bases). The germline V gene has CDR1 SGHTA and CDR2 FQGTGA. This CDR3 spans 13 amino acids. V was trimmed by 1 base and J by 6 bases, leaving 7 bases between them. CDR3 sequence (DNA): TGTGCCAGCAGCTTAATCGGGAGCAATGAGCAGTTCTTC. Encoded protein: CASSLIGSNEQFF.

V gene TRBV9 combines with J gene TRBJ2-5; TRBD1 matches at 8 bases. V was clipped by 3 bases and J by 4 bases; unmatched bases: 5. The germline CDR1 and CDR2 sequences are SGDLS and YYNGEE. The length of the CDR3 is 14 residues. The CDR3 is CASSGTGFGETQYF. In DNA, the CDR3 is TGTGCCAGCAGCGGGACAGGGTTTGGAGAGACCCAGTACTTC.

The chain employs TRBV12-5 and TRBJ2-1; maybe TRBD2 (6 bases). This CDR3 region has 13 residues. Trimming left V 5 bases short and J 8 bases short, with 13 bases between. CDR1 is LGHNT, CDR2 FRNRAP, per germline. The CDR3 spells CASGTGSIDEQFF. The CDR3 DNA follows: TGTGCTAGTGGTACCGGGAGTATTGATGAGCAGTTCTTC.

The V call is TRBV28, the J call TRBJ1-6; TRBD1 matches 7 bases. The CDR3 runs 16 residues. Germline values: CDR1 MDHEN, CDR2 SYDVKM. The V segment lost 5 bases and the J segment 5 bases; nucleotides outside the gene matches: 9. The CDR3 DNA reads as TGTGCCAGCAGTCGACAGGGTCTGGGAAATAATTCACCCCTCCACTTT. Amino acid sequence: CASSRQGLGNNSPLHF.

This chain links TRBV3-1 (or the pseudogene TRBV3-2) with TRBJ2-7, with 9 nucleotides matching TRBD2. The CDR3 totals 16 residues. Germline loops: CDR1 LGHDT, CDR2 YNNKEL (reference sequence). Unmatched junction bases numbered 5, after V lost 1 base and J lost 1 base. CDR3 protein: CASSQVWREGSYEQYF. CDR3 bases: TGTGCCAGCAGCCAAGTGTGGCGGGAGGGATCCTACGAGCAGTACTTC.

This clone is a singleton in its sample. CDR3 residues: CASSPSGTASYEQYF. CDR3 nucleotide sequence: TGTGCCAGCAGCCCTTCCGGGACTGCGTCCTACGAGCAGTACTTC. The rearrangement joins TRBV9 to TRBJ2-7; TRBD2 is a possible D gene (6 bases). The V end was cut by 4 bases, the J end by 1 base, with 15 bases between. The CDR3 is 15 residues long. Looked up from germline, CDR1 is SGDLS and CDR2 is YYNGEE.

The chain employs TRBV7-9 and TRBJ1-1; D gene unclear. The V gene's germline CDR1 is SEHNR and CDR2 FQNEAQ (reference sequence). V was trimmed by 5 bases and J by 3 bases, leaving 16 bases between them. The CDR3 covers 15 residues. The CDR3 loop is CASSPPEEGDTEAFF. The DNA for the CDR3 is TGTGCCAGCAGCCCACCGGAAGAGGGCGACACTGAAGCTTTCTTT. Complete variable domain (other parts from reference TRBV7-9 and TRBJ1-1): DTGVSQNPRHKITKRGQNVTFRCDPISEHNRLYWYRQTLGQGPEFLTYFQNEAQLEKSRLLSDRFSAERPKGSFSTLEIQRTEQGDSAMYLCASSPPEEGDTEAFFGQGTRLTVV.

J is TRBJ1-2 and V is TRBV9; the D is unclear. V shed 0 bases and J shed 7 bases, with 10 bases lying between them. Germline values: CDR1 SGDLS, CDR2 YYNGEE. The CDR3 has 13 residues. The CDR3: CASSVGEGFGYTF. CDR3 bases: TGTGCCAGCAGCGTAGGGGAGGGTTTTGGCTACACCTTC.